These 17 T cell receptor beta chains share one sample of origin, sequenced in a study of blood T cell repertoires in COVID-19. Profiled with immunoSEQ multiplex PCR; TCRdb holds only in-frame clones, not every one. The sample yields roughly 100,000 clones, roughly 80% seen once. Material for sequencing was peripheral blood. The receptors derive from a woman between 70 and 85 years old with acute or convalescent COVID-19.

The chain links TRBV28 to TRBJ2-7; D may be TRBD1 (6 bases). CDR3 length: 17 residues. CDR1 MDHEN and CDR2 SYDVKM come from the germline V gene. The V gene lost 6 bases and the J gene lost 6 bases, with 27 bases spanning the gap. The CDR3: CASSYDTQFGDNSEQYF. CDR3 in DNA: TGTGCCAGCAGCTACGATACCCAATTCGGGGACAACTCCGAGCAGTACTTC.

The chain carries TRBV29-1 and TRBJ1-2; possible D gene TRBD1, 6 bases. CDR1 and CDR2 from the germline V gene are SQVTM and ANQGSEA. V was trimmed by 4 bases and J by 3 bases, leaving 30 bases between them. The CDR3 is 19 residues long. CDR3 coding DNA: TGCAGCGTTGCCACCTGGGGGCACGGGACCGCTCGAAGGGACTATGGCTACACCTTC. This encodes CSVATWGHGTARRDYGYTF.

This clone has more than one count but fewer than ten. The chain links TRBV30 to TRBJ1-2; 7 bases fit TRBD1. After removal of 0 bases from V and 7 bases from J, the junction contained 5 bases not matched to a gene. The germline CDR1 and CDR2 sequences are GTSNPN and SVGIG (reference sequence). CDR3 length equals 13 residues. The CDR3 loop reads CAWSVRQGSGYTF. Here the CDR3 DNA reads TGTGCCTGGAGTGTACGACAGGGATCTGGCTACACCTTC.

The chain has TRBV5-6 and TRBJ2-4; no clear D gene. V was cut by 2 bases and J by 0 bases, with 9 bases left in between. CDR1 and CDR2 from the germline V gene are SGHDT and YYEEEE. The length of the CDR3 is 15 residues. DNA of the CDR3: TGTGCCAGCAGCTTTCTGCTACTAGCCAAAAACATTCAGTACTTC. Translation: CASSFLLLAKNIQYF.

Here the CDR3 DNA reads TGTGCCAGCAGCTTAGATGGCAGGGGCGCTACTGAAGCTTTCTTT. Translating it yields CASSLDGRGATEAFF. The rearrangement uses TRBV11-2 and TRBJ1-1; tentatively, D is TRBD1 (6 bases). The CDR3 runs to 15 residues. Deletions cut 0 bases from V and 5 bases from J, with 13 bases between. CDR1 and CDR2 from the germline V gene are SGHAT and FQNNGV.

CDR3 protein: CASSPQDRQETQYF. For the CDR3, the DNA is TGTGCCAGCTCACCCCAGGACAGGCAGGAGACCCAGTACTTC. V and J are TRBV18 and TRBJ2-5, with 7 nucleotides matching TRBD1. Trimming took 3 bases from V and 5 from J; bases not matched to a gene: 6. The germline gives CDR1 KGHSH, CDR2 LQKENI. The CDR3 length is 14 residues. Full variable domain (outside the CDR3, taken from reference TRBV18 and TRBJ2-5): NAGVMQNPRHLVRRRGQEARLRCSPMKGHSHVYWYRQLPEEGLKFMVYLQKENIIDESGMPKERFSAEFPKEGPSILRIQQVVRGDSAAYFCASSPQDRQETQYFGPGTRLLVL.

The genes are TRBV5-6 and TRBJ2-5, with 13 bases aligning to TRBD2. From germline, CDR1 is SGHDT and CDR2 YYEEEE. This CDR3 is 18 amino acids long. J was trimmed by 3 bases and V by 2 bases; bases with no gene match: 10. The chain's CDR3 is CASSFSYTLAGGKETQYF. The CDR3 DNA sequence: TGTGCCAGCAGCTTCTCGTACACACTAGCGGGGGGGAAAGAGACCCAGTACTTC.

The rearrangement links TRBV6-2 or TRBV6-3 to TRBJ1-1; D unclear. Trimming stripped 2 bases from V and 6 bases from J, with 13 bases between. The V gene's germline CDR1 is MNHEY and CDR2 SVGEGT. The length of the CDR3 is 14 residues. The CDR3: CASSYSPPAPEAFF. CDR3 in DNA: TGTGCCAGCAGTTACAGCCCCCCCGCCCCTGAAGCTTTCTTT.

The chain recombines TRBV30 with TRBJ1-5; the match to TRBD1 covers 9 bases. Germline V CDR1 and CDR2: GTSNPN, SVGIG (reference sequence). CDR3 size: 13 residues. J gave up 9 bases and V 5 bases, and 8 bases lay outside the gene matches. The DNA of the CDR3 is TGTGCCTGGGCCGGGACAGGGATTTCGCCCCAGCATTTT. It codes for CAWAGTGISPQHF.

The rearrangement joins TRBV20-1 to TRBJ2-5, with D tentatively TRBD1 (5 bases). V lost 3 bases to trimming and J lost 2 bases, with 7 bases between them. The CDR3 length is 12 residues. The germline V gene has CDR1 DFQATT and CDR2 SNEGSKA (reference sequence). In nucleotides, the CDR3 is TGCAGTGCTAGTAGGACACAAGAGACCCAGTACTTC. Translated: CSASRTQETQYF.

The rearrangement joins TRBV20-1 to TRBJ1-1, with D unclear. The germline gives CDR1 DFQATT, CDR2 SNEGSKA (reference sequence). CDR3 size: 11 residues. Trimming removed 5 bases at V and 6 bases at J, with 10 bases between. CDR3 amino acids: CSARREAEAFF. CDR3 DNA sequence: TGCAGTGCTCGGAGGGAGGCTGAAGCTTTCTTT.

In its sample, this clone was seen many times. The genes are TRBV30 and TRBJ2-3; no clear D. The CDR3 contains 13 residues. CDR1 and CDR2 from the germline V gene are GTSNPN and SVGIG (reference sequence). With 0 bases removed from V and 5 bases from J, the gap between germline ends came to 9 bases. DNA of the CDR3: TGTGCCTGGAGTGTTCAATCGCGAGATACGCAGTATTTT. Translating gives CAWSVQSRDTQYF.

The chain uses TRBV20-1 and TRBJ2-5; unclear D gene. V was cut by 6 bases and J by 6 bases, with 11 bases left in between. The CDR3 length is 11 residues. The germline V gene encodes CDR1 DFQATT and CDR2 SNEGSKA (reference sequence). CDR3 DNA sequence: TGCAGTGCCCTATCGATGAAGACCCAGTACTTC. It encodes CSALSMKTQYF.

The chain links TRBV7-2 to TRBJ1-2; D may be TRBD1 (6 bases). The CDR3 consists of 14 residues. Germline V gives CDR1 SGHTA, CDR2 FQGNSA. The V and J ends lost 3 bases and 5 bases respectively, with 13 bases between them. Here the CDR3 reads CASSFKGQSYGYTF. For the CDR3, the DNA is TGTGCCAGCAGCTTCAAAGGACAGTCTTATGGCTACACCTTC.

CDR3 coding DNA: TGTGCCAGCAACCCGACAGGGGGCTTGGGCACTGAAGCTTTCTTT. The encoded protein is CASNPTGGLGTEAFF. This chain uses TRBV7-9 with TRBJ1-1, with 10 bases that match TRBD1. The CDR3 is 15 amino acids. The germline V gene has CDR1 SEHNR and CDR2 FQNEAQ (reference sequence). Unmatched junction bases numbered 9, after V lost 7 bases and J lost 4 bases. The full variable domain, completed using reference TRBV7-9 and TRBJ1-1, is DTGVSQNPRHKITKRGQNVTFRCDPISEHNRLYWYRQTLGQGPEFLTYFQNEAQLEKSRLLSDRFSAERPKGSFSTLEIQRTEQGDSAMYLCASNPTGGLGTEAFFGQGTRLTVV.

The CDR3 bases are TGTGCCAGCAGCGTGAACAGGGGATCCAATCAGCCCCAGCATTTT. It translates to CASSVNRGSNQPQHF. The rearrangement links TRBV7-2 to TRBJ1-5, with 7 bases aligning to TRBD1. Losses at the gene ends were 5 bases for V and 3 bases for J; bases not matched to a gene: 7. The germline gives CDR1 SGHTA, CDR2 FQGNSA. The CDR3 has 15 residues. Full variable domain (rest looked up from reference TRBV7-2 and TRBJ1-5): GAGVSQSPSNKVTEKGKDVELRCDPISGHTALYWYRQSLGQGLEFLIYFQGNSAPDKSGLPSDRFSAERTGGSVSTLTIQRTQQEDSAVYLCASSVNRGSNQPQHFGDGTRLSIL.

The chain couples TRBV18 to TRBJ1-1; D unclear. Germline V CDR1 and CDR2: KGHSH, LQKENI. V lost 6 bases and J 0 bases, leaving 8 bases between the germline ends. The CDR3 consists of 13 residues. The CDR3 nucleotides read TGTGCCAGCTCCGTTGACATGAACACTGAAGCTTTCTTT. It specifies CASSVDMNTEAFF. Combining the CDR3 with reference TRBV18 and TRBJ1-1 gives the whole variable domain NAGVMQNPRHLVRRRGQEARLRCSPMKGHSHVYWYRQLPEEGLKFMVYLQKENIIDESGMPKERFSAEFPKEGPSILRIQQVVRGDSAAYFCASSVDMNTEAFFGQGTRLTVV.